A selection of T cell receptor beta chains follows, all from one sample in a study of OX40 agonist ivuxolimab in advanced cancers. The repertoire was sequenced with immunoSEQ multiplex PCR; TCRdb's copy has only in-frame clones and lacks some. The table lists tens of thousands of clones, 90% to 95% of them singletons. The specimen comprised CD4+ or CD8+ T cells sorted from blood, sampled in a trial of the OX40 agonist ivuxolimab. The receptors here all came from an adult with an advanced solid tumor such as melanoma, head and neck, liver or kidney cancer. CDR3s include the opening cysteine and the closing phenylalanine or tryptophan. Each record gives: V gene, CDR3 length, CDR3 protein.

v_gene: TRBV7-2
len: 14
CDR3aa: CASSSDLGQYEQYF

v_gene: TRBV27
len: 14
CDR3aa: CASSLTGTNYGYTF

v_gene: TRBV7-3
len: 14
CDR3aa: CASSLRGVYNEQFF

v_gene: TRBV4-2
len: 15
CDR3aa: CASSQGTQGTDTQYF

v_gene: TRBV2
len: 17
CDR3aa: CASSLTEGQGRNQPQHF

v_gene: TRBV2
len: 14
CDR3aa: CASSYQIENTEAFF

v_gene: TRBV2
len: 14
CDR3aa: CASSDGRGNTEAFF

v_gene: TRBV30
len: 13
CDR3aa: CAWSVGAFNEQFF

v_gene: TRBV4-1
len: 15
CDR3aa: CASSQAERGTGELFF

v_gene: TRBV7-3
len: 14
CDR3aa: CASSLSPENTEAFF

v_gene: TRBV7-3
len: 14
CDR3aa: CASSFGTQTGELFF

v_gene: TRBV6-1
len: 15
CDR3aa: CASTNSPLAGNTIYF

v_gene: TRBV6-5
len: 15
CDR3aa: CASSPVTGVYNEQFF

v_gene: TRBV19
len: 15
CDR3aa: CASTSGAGGQEKLFF

v_gene: TRBV28
len: 14
CDR3aa: CASSLPFSGDGYTF

v_gene: TRBV9
len: 16
CDR3aa: CASSGMVASGSNEQFF

v_gene: TRBV2
len: 15
CDR3aa: CASSEAVSLNTEAFF

v_gene: TRBV11-3
len: 14
CDR3aa: CASSLGQGNTEAFF

v_gene: TRBV27
len: 16
CDR3aa: CASSLSSGDTYNEQFF

v_gene: TRBV5-1
len: 15
CDR3aa: CASSPPVGITDTQYF

v_gene: TRBV9
len: 14
CDR3aa: CASSVARVTYEQYF

v_gene: TRBV27
len: 14
CDR3aa: CATSGQGDHHEQYF

v_gene: TRBV15
len: 16
CDR3aa: CATSRGVEGIGETQYF

v_gene: TRBV28
len: 15
CDR3aa: CASSFQGSYQETQYF

v_gene: TRBV6-1
len: 15
CDR3aa: CASRIDVFSYNEQFF

v_gene: TRBV4-3
len: 18
CDR3aa: CASSQDFAGEGSSYEQYF

v_gene: TRBV9
len: 14
CDR3aa: CASSVYGGDYEQYF

v_gene: TRBV5-1
len: 14
CDR3aa: CASSLETSPDEQFF

v_gene: TRBV30
len: 13
CDR3aa: CAWRSRSSYEQYF

v_gene: TRBV5-1
len: 16
CDR3aa: CASSLYGGPDTGELFF

v_gene: TRBV20-1
len: 11
CDR3aa: CSAREVGEQYF

v_gene: TRBV15
len: 14
CDR3aa: CATSRGPGTGELFF

v_gene: TRBV28
len: 15
CDR3aa: CASSLGTASNQPQHF

v_gene: TRBV7-9
len: 11
CDR3aa: CASSFGLEQFF

v_gene: TRBV11-3
len: 14
CDR3aa: CASSLYGGSGELFF

v_gene: TRBV11-2
len: 14
CDR3aa: CASSLGIAGAEQFF

v_gene: TRBV5-5
len: 14
CDR3aa: CASSSGEVNQPQHF

v_gene: TRBV27
len: 13
CDR3aa: CASSPPAMGTQYF

v_gene: TRBV21-1
len: 17
CDR3aa: CASSPRAGGLDTGELFF

v_gene: TRBV9
len: 13
CDR3aa: CASSVGVHGELFF

v_gene: TRBV6-5
len: 16
CDR3aa: CASSYSILVSTDTQYF

v_gene: TRBV27
len: 14
CDR3aa: CASSLSAGDTEAFF

v_gene: TRBV19
len: 15
CDR3aa: CASSIGGGSPNEQFF

v_gene: TRBV7-9
len: 13
CDR3aa: CASSLAGENEQFF

v_gene: TRBV4-2
len: 16
CDR3aa: CASSQAAREIAHEQYF

v_gene: TRBV13
len: 15
CDR3aa: CASSSQDRGRETQYF

v_gene: TRBV6-1
len: 13
CDR3aa: CASSVNRGWEQYF

v_gene: TRBV27
len: 14
CDR3aa: CASSLQGDNQPQHF

v_gene: TRBV13
len: 16
CDR3aa: CASSLSLAWLSDTQYF

v_gene: TRBV5-4
len: 14
CDR3aa: CASSHWGWGGELFF

v_gene: TRBV13
len: 12
CDR3aa: CASSLAPAEQFF

v_gene: TRBV5-1
len: 14
CDR3aa: CASSGTTGLNEQFF

v_gene: TRBV5-6
len: 15
CDR3aa: CASSFGNTEDTEAFF

v_gene: TRBV6-1
len: 16
CDR3aa: CASSDMTSGSYGEQFF

v_gene: TRBV4-1
len: 14
CDR3aa: CASSQDRGNYGYTF

v_gene: TRBV6-5
len: 14
CDR3aa: CASSSLDRYQPQHF

v_gene: TRBV7-9
len: 13
CDR3aa: CASSLGENTEAFF